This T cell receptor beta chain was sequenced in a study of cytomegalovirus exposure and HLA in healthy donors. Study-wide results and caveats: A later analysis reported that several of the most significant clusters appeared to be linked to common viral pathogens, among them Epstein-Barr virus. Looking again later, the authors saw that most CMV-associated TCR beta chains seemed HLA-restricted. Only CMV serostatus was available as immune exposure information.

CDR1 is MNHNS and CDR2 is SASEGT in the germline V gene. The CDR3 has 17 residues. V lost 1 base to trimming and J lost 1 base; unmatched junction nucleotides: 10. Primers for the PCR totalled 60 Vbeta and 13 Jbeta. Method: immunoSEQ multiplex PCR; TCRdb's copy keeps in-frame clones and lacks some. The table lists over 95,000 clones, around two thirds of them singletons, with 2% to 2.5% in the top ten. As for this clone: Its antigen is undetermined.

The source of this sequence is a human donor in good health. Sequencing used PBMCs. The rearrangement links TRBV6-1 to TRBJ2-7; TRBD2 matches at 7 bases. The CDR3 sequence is CASSEGYSRTRSYEQYF. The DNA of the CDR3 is TGTGCCAGCAGTGAAGGATATTCCCGGACTAGATCCTACGAGCAGTACTTC.